These 2 T cell receptor beta chains share one sample of origin, sequenced in a study of CD8+ T cells in alopecia areata. The treatment here: oral pan-JAK inhibitor, 5-10 mg twice daily. cDNA reverse transcribed from extracted RNA served as the sequencing template. This table comes from immunoSEQ multiplex PCR, and its TCRdb copy is limited to in-frame clones, with some not included. The sample carries 50,000 to 65,000 clones, about 43% recorded once. Material: CD8+ T cells sorted from blood, obtained around week 36, from a patient treated with tofacitinib. These receptors were collected from a human donor with alopecia areata.

This chain links TRBV27 with TRBJ2-7; a weak D match, TRBD1 (5 bases). With 0 bases removed from V and 5 bases from J, the gap between germline ends came to 11 bases. Germline V gene sequence: CDR1 MNHEY, CDR2 SMNVEV (reference sequence). This CDR3 spans 14 amino acids. The DNA for the CDR3 is TGTGCCAGCAGTTTATCGGCAGGGAATCACGAGCAGTACTTC. It translates to CASSLSAGNHEQYF.

The chain is built from TRBV14 and TRBJ1-1, with TRBD1 matching over 9 bases. Unmatched junction bases numbered 10, after V lost 5 bases and J lost 9 bases. The CDR3 sequence is 14 residues long. The V gene's germline CDR1 is SGHDN and CDR2 FVKESK. This CDR3 reads CASSIRDRESKAFF. Here the CDR3 DNA reads TGTGCCAGCAGCATCCGGGACAGGGAAAGTAAAGCTTTCTTT. Variable domain in full (rest from reference TRBV14 and TRBJ1-1): EAGVTQFPSHSVIEKGQTVTLRCDPISGHDNLYWYRRVMGKEIKFLLHFVKESKQDESGMPNNRFLAERTGGTYSTLKVQPAELEDSGVYFCASSIRDRESKAFFGQGTRLTVV.